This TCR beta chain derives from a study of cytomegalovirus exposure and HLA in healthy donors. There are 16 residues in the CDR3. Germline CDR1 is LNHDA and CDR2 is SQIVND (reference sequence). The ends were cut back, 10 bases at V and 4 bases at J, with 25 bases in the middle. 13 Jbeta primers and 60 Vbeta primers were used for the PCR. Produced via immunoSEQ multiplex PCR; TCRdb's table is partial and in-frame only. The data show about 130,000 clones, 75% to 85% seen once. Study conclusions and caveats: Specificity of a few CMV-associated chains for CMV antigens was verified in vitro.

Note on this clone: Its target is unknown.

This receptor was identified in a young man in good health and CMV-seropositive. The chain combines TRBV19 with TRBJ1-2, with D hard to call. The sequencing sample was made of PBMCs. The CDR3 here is CATKKSATGFSYGYTF. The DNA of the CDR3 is TGTGCCACGAAAAAGTCTGCGACTGGGTTTAGCTATGGCTACACCTTC.